This TCR beta chain originates from a study of regulatory T cells in long-lasting Graves disease. Study outcomes and limitations: TRBV28, TRBJ1-2 and TRBJ2-5 emerged as the favored segments in persistent disease. Persistent patients shared under 3,000 public clonotypes among themselves. Newly diagnosed patients shared fewer, at 900 to 1,000.

Through Arm-PCR of CDR3 regions and iRepertoire HTBI primers, TCR beta libraries were built. TCRdb reprocessed the multiplex PCR reads with MiXCR, giving one entry per CDR3 protein. The sample carries approximately 460,000 distinct CDR3 sequences, roughly 17% recorded once. To note about this clonotype: No antigen is known for it.

Stated time point: newly diagnosed GD, antithyroid drugs for less than 3 months. TCR sequences were obtained from RNA taken from PBMCs. The germline CDR1 and CDR2 sequences are KGHDR and SFDVKD. CDR3 length: 17 residues. The J segment lost 2 bases and the V segment lost 7 bases, leaving 16 bases of the junction unmatched. The same sample was also studied in work on T cells in Graves' hyperthyroidism and ophthalmopathy. From that study: Clinical symptoms, serum thyroxine, TRAb, thyroid ultrasound and orbital computed tomography informed diagnoses.

The chain uses TRBV24-1 and TRBJ2-7; TRBD1 agrees at 7 bases. This sequence was found in a woman aged 25 to 39 with Graves disease. The sample in question was peripheral blood mononuclear cells (PBMCs), obtained at new diagnosis, from a patient treated with antithyroid drugs. The CDR3 DNA follows: TGTGCCACCAGCTCCAGAGGACAGGCTTCGAACACCTACGAGCAGTACTTC. Its translation is CATSSRGQASNTYEQYF.